Listed here are 16 T cell receptor beta chains from one sample, sequenced in a study of T-cell reconstitution after alpha-beta-depleted transplantation in children. Unique molecular identifiers were used in preparing the TCRbeta library. TCRdb redid the calling of the PCR reads with MiXCR, one entry per CDR3 protein. This sample has 230,000 or so distinct CDR3 sequences; more than 10% occur once, and the top ten carry around 2.5%. The material sequenced was PBMCs from the stem cell graft donor, taken from the stem cell graft. Source of these receptors: a human donor who donated a stem cell graft to a child with acute lymphoblastic leukemia.

This clonotype was recorded many times. The V call is TRBV5-1, the J call TRBJ1-2; D might be TRBD1 (5 bases). CDR1 and CDR2 from the germline V gene are SGHRS and YFSETQ. The CDR3 length is 16 residues. V lost 4 bases, J lost 2 bases, and 18 bases lay in between. The CDR3 is CASSPYLGRKNYGYTF. The CDR3 DNA reads as TGCGCCAGCAGCCCCTACCTGGGACGGAAAAACTATGGCTACACCTTC.

This clonotype was recorded at least ten times. This chain links TRBV20-1 with TRBJ2-3, with 7 bases lining up with TRBD1. With V trimmed by 6 bases and J by 5 bases, 14 bases remained unmatched. Germline V CDR1 and CDR2: DFQATT, SNEGSKA (reference sequence). This CDR3 comprises 15 residues. The CDR3 nucleotides read TGCAGTGCCACAGGGGTCACAGGGCTTGTAGATACGCAGTATTTT. The encoded protein is CSATGVTGLVDTQYF.

This clonotype was found many times. The rearrangement links TRBV27 to TRBJ1-6; no clear D gene. The CDR3 spans 17 residues. Trimming left V 2 bases short and J 0 bases short, with 11 bases between. Germline CDR1 MNHEY, CDR2 SMNVEV (reference sequence). The CDR3 loop reads CASSLGVSSSYNSPLHF. CDR3 nucleotides: TGTGCCAGCAGTTTAGGAGTTAGTAGCTCCTATAATTCACCCCTCCACTTT.

The table lists this clonotype with a few counts. This chain connects TRBV20-1 to TRBJ1-1; no clear D. The V gene lost 6 bases and the J gene lost 0 bases, with 11 bases spanning the gap. The CDR3 runs to 13 residues. The germline CDR1 and CDR2 sequences are DFQATT and SNEGSKA (reference sequence). CDR3 residues: CSALSGVNTEAFF. Written as DNA, the CDR3 is TGCAGTGCGTTATCAGGCGTGAACACTGAAGCTTTCTTT.

The sample holds many counts of this clonotype. The rearrangement uses TRBV28 and TRBJ2-3; TRBD2 aligns across 10 bases. J lost 5 bases, V lost 5 bases, and 10 bases had no gene match. The germline gives CDR1 MDHEN, CDR2 SYDVKM. This CDR3 is built from 16 residues. The DNA of the CDR3 is TGTGCCAGCAGTCGACCTAGCGGGAGTACTGAAGATACGCAGTATTTT. Translation gives CASSRPSGSTEDTQYF.

This clonotype has at least ten counts. The gene calls are TRBV5-5 and TRBJ2-7; TRBD1 agrees at 9 bases. The CDR3 totals 15 residues. V was clipped by 4 bases and J by 0 bases; unmatched bases: 5. Germline lookup yields CDR1 SGHKS and CDR2 YYEKEE (reference sequence). DNA of the CDR3: TGTGCCAGCAGCCCGGGACAGGGTTTCTCCTACGAGCAGTACTTC. Translating it yields CASSPGQGFSYEQYF.

There are many counts of this clonotype. This chain links TRBV27 with TRBJ2-2; maybe TRBD1 (6 bases). This CDR3 has 14 amino acids. In germline, CDR1 is MNHEY, CDR2 SMNVEV (reference sequence). V was shortened by 5 bases and J by 6 bases, with 13 bases between the two germline ends. CDR3 residues: CASSPTGYAGELFF. CDR3 bases: TGTGCCAGCAGTCCCACAGGGTACGCCGGGGAGCTGTTTTTT.

This clonotype showed up many times. V gene TRBV7-2 combines with J gene TRBJ1-3; no firm D call. The CDR3 is made up of 14 amino acids. Germline V lookup: CDR1 SGHTA, CDR2 FQGNSA. Between the trimmed V and J ends, which lost 4 bases and 4 bases, there was a span of 11 bases. The CDR3 coding sequence is TGTGCCAGCAGCTCACACTCTCAAGGAAACACCATATATTTT. As protein: CASSSHSQGNTIYF.

This clonotype has only a few counts. This rearrangement joins TRBV6-5 to TRBJ2-5; 11 bases map to TRBD2. Germline CDR1 is MNHEY and CDR2 is SVGAGI. The CDR3 loop spans 15 amino acids. The V gene end was trimmed by 2 bases and the J gene end by 7 bases; junction bases not matched to a gene: 6. The CDR3 protein is CASSYVAGGPGTQYF. CDR3 DNA: TGTGCCAGCAGTTACGTAGCGGGGGGGCCGGGGACCCAGTACTTC.

This clonotype was detected only a few times. V is TRBV20-1 and J is TRBJ2-1; 10 bases fit TRBD1. With V trimmed by 5 bases and J by 4 bases, 8 bases remained unmatched. The CDR3 covers 15 residues. Germline V CDR1 and CDR2: DFQATT, SNEGSKA (reference sequence). In DNA form, the CDR3 reads TGCAGTGCTTCTTCCCGGGACAGGGGTTACAATGAGCAGTTCTTC. Protein: CSASSRDRGYNEQFF.

This clonotype was seen a handful of times. The J gene is TRBJ2-6, the V gene TRBV11-1; 7 positions match TRBD1. The CDR3 totals 18 residues. Germline loops: CDR1 SGHAT, CDR2 FQDESV (reference sequence). V lost 5 bases and J lost 0; bases outside the gene matches: 10. Here the CDR3 DNA reads TGTGCCAGCAGCCTACCTGGGACAGCCAGCTCTGGGGCCAACGTCCTGACTTTC. Its translation: CASSLPGTASSGANVLTF.

This clonotype occurred many times. The rearrangement uses TRBV6-2 or TRBV6-3 and TRBJ2-1; 10 bases align to TRBD2. The junction had 5 bases not matched to a gene; V was cut back by 2 bases and J by 4 bases. Per germline, CDR1 MNHEY and CDR2 SVGEGT. The CDR3 contains 16 residues. CDR3 loop: CASSYLRTSGYNEQFF. CDR3 bases: TGTGCCAGCAGTTACCTTCGGACTAGCGGATACAATGAGCAGTTCTTC.

The genes are TRBV30 and TRBJ1-2; D remains unclear. The V and J ends lost 5 bases and 2 bases respectively, with 12 bases between them. The CDR3 runs to 13 residues. From germline, CDR1 is GTSNPN and CDR2 SVGIG (reference sequence). CDR3 protein: CAWRTGRNYGYTF. The DNA of the CDR3 is TGTGCCTGGCGCACGGGGAGGAACTATGGCTACACCTTC.

This clonotype was recorded at least ten times. The rearrangement uses TRBV7-9 and TRBJ1-4, with no clear D. The CDR3 spans 14 residues. V was clipped by 0 bases and J by 8 bases, with 10 bases between them. Germline CDR1 SEHNR, CDR2 FQNEAQ (reference sequence). Here the CDR3 reads CASSLAVTQEKLFF. The CDR3 bases are TGTGCCAGCAGCTTAGCGGTTACACAGGAAAAACTGTTTTTT.

This clonotype has ten or more counts. The V gene is TRBV20-1, the J gene TRBJ1-6; TRBD1 might be the D (5 bases). The germline gives CDR1 DFQATT, CDR2 SNEGSKA (reference sequence). The V gene lost 6 bases and the J gene lost 14 bases, with 20 bases spanning the gap. This CDR3 contains 13 residues. This chain's CDR3 is CSASPDPRGTLHF. The CDR3 DNA reads as TGCAGTGCCTCACCAGACCCACGGGGCACCCTCCACTTT.

The chain is built from TRBV19 and TRBJ1-5; D gene unclear. V dropped 1 base and J dropped 7 bases, with 8 bases sitting between them. The CDR3 has 13 amino acids. The V gene's germline CDR1 is LNHDA and CDR2 SQIVND (reference sequence). Here the CDR3 reads CASSIGGGQPQHF. CDR3 bases: TGTGCCAGTAGTATAGGGGGTGGACAGCCCCAGCATTTT.